A single sample gave rise to the 11 T cell receptor beta chains below, sequenced in a study of identical twins. A single record per CDR3 protein comes from TCRdb applying MiXCR to the 5' RACE reads. Altogether around 570,000 distinct CDR3 sequences are present, around a tenth being singletons, with the ten largest covering under 3%. These data also formed part of another study, on yellow fever vaccine responses in identical twins.

Sequenced sample: PBMCs. These receptors originate from a young woman in good health.

J is TRBJ1-1 and V is TRBV5-1; D is perhaps TRBD1 (5 bases). Germline values: CDR1 SGHRS, CDR2 YFSETQ. V was pared by 9 bases and J by 5 bases, with 20 bases between. The CDR3 runs 14 residues. This chain's CDR3 is CATKERDLGTEAFF. The CDR3 coding sequence is TGCGCCACCAAGGAGAGGGACCTAGGTACTGAAGCTTTCTTT.

This clonotype was detected ten times or more. The genes are TRBV12-3 or TRBV12-4 and TRBJ1-1; maybe TRBD1 (6 bases). This CDR3 comprises 13 residues. V lost 10 bases, J lost 5 bases, and 17 bases lay in between. CDR3 bases: TGTGCCACCTCCCGGGGGCTTGGGACTGAAGCTTTCTTT. Protein: CATSRGLGTEAFF.

The chain joins TRBV27 to TRBJ2-7, with 10 positions matching TRBD2. This CDR3 comprises 13 residues. The junction had 9 bases not matched to a gene; V was cut back by 7 bases and J by 9 bases. Looked up from germline, CDR1 is MNHEY and CDR2 is SMNVEV (reference sequence). Written as DNA, the CDR3 is TGTGCCAGCACCCCTATAGCGGGGGGCGGGCAGTACTTC. This encodes CASTPIAGGGQYF.

The chain is built from TRBV5-1 and TRBJ2-2, with D perhaps TRBD1 or TRBD2 (5 bases each). CDR1 is SGHRS and CDR2 is YFSETQ in the germline V gene. The CDR3 totals 18 residues. The germline V and J ends were trimmed by 4 bases and 2 bases, with 21 bases remaining between them. In DNA, the CDR3 is TGCGCCAGCAGCCGATATCCAAGGGACGCGAAAAACACCGGGGAGCTGTTTTTT. It codes for CASSRYPRDAKNTGELFF. Drawing the rest from reference TRBV5-1 and TRBJ2-2, the complete variable domain is KAGVTQTPRYLIKTRGQQVTLSCSPISGHRSVSWYQQTPGQGLQFLFEYFSETQRNKGNFPGRFSGRQFSNSRSEMNVSTLELGDSALYLCASSRYPRDAKNTGELFFGEGSRLTVL.

At least ten counts were recorded for this clonotype. The V gene is TRBV29-1, the J gene TRBJ2-7, with D perhaps TRBD1 or TRBD2 (5 bases each). Germline lookup yields CDR1 SQVTM and CDR2 ANQGSEA. V gave up 5 bases and J gave up 3 bases, with 14 bases separating them. The CDR3 has 13 amino acids. The CDR3, as DNA: TGCAGCGTTAAAAAGGGACCAAACTACGAGCAGTACTTC. Amino acids: CSVKKGPNYEQYF.

The V and J genes are TRBV5-1 and TRBJ2-3; TRBD2 matches 13 bases. The germline gives CDR1 SGHRS, CDR2 YFSETQ. The trim removed 0 bases at V and 5 bases at J, leaving 27 bases unmatched. The CDR3 has 24 amino acids. The DNA of the CDR3 is TGCGCCAGCAGCTTGGGTTTCGGCGCAGCTCCGGGACTAGCGGGGATTAGAGGTGGAGATACGCAGTATTTT. Translating it yields CASSLGFGAAPGLAGIRGGDTQYF. Variable domain in full (rest from reference TRBV5-1 and TRBJ2-3): KAGVTQTPRYLIKTRGQQVTLSCSPISGHRSVSWYQQTPGQGLQFLFEYFSETQRNKGNFPGRFSGRQFSNSRSEMNVSTLELGDSALYLCASSLGFGAAPGLAGIRGGDTQYFGPGTRLTVL.

The chain couples TRBV11-2 to TRBJ2-7, with 7 positions matching TRBD1. CDR1 is SGHAT, CDR2 FQNNGV, per germline. V lost 4 bases to trimming and J lost 0 bases; unmatched junction nucleotides: 6. The CDR3 consists of 15 residues. The chain's CDR3 is CASSSQQGSSYEQYF. For the CDR3, the DNA is TGTGCCAGCAGCTCCCAACAGGGGAGCTCCTACGAGCAGTACTTC.

This clonotype was counted a few times. The V and J genes are TRBV20-1 and TRBJ1-1; D gene ambiguous. CDR3 length equals 15 residues. From germline, CDR1 is DFQATT and CDR2 SNEGSKA (reference sequence). V lost 0 bases and J lost 3, with 14 bases in between. The CDR3: CSARDSPFRDTEAFF. CDR3 DNA: TGCAGTGCTAGAGATTCGCCCTTTAGGGACACTGAAGCTTTCTTT.

This clonotype was detected a few times. The rearrangement joins TRBV5-1 to TRBJ1-2; D may be TRBD1 (6 bases). Germline V gene lookup returns CDR1 SGHRS and CDR2 YFSETQ. The CDR3 loop spans 15 amino acids. The V end was cut by 4 bases, the J end by 4 bases, with 17 bases between. This CDR3 reads CASSPGGQISYGYTF. CDR3 coding DNA: TGCGCCAGCAGCCCTGGCGGACAGATCAGCTATGGCTACACCTTC.

In its sample, this clonotype was seen many times. This chain connects TRBV5-1 to TRBJ2-5; D is ambiguous. Germline CDR1 is SGHRS and CDR2 is YFSETQ. V was pared by 0 bases and J by 1 base, with 7 bases between. CDR3 size: 14 residues. The CDR3 coding sequence is TGCGCCAGCAGCTTGGCGGTAGCCCAAGAGACCCAGTACTTC. It is translated as CASSLAVAQETQYF. The full variable domain, in which reference TRBV5-1 and TRBJ2-5 provide the parts outside the CDR3, is KAGVTQTPRYLIKTRGQQVTLSCSPISGHRSVSWYQQTPGQGLQFLFEYFSETQRNKGNFPGRFSGRQFSNSRSEMNVSTLELGDSALYLCASSLAVAQETQYFGPGTRLLVL.

This clonotype was counted only a few times. The chain uses TRBV10-2 and TRBJ2-2; no clear D. V was pared by 10 bases and J by 6 bases, with 21 bases between. Per the germline V gene, CDR1 is WSHSY and CDR2 is SAAADI. The CDR3 is made up of 15 amino acids. CDR3 DNA: TGCGCCACCCAACCGCCACTGGTCCGGCCCGGGGAGCTGTTTTTT. This sequence encodes CATQPPLVRPGELFF.